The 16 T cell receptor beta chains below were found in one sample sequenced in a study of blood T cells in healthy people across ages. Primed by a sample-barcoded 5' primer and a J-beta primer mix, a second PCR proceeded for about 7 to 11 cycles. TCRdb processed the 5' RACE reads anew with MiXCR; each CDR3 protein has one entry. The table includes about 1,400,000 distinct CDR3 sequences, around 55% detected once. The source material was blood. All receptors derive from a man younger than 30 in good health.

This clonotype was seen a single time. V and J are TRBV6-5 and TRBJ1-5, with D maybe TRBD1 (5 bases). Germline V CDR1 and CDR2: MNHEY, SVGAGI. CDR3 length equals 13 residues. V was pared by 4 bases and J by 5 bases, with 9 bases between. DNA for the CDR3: TGTGCCAGCAGTTCTGGGGGGTATCAGCCCCAGCATTTT. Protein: CASSSGGYQPQHF.

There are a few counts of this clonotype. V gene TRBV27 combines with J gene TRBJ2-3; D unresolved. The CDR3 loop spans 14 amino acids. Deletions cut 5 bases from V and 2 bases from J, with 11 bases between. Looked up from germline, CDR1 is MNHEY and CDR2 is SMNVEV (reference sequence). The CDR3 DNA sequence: TGTGCCAGCAGTCCCCAACGATTCACAGATACGCAGTATTTT. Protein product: CASSPQRFTDTQYF.

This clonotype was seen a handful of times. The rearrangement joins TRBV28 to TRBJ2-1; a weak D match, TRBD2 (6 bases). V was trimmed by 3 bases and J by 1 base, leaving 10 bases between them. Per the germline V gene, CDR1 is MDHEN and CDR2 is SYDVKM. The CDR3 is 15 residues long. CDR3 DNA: TGTGCCAGCAGTTTGGAGCGGGTTTCCTACAATGAGCAGTTCTTC. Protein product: CASSLERVSYNEQFF.

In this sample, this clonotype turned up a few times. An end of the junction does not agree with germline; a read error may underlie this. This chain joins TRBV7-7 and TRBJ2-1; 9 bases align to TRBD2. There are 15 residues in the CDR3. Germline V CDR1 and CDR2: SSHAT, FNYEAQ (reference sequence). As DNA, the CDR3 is TGTGCTAGCAGCTCCAAAGCGGGGGGCCACAATGAGCAGTTCTTC. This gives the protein CASSSKAGGHNEQFF.

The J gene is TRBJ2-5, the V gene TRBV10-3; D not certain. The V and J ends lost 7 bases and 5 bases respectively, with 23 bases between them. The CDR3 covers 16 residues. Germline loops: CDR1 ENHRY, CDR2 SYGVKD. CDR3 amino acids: CAIKVGLQPQGETQYF. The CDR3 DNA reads TGTGCCATCAAGGTTGGTCTCCAGCCCCAAGGGGAGACCCAGTACTTC.

CDR3 residues: CASSQDTGQGVDEQYF. DNA for the CDR3: TGCGCCAGCAGCCAAGATACTGGCCAGGGGGTCGACGAGCAGTACTTC. V and J are TRBV4-1 and TRBJ2-1, with 7 bases aligning to TRBD1. The assigned J gene may be wrong: the sequence end matches TRBJ2-7 better. This CDR3 has 16 residues. Germline V gene sequence: CDR1 MGHRA, CDR2 YSYEKL.

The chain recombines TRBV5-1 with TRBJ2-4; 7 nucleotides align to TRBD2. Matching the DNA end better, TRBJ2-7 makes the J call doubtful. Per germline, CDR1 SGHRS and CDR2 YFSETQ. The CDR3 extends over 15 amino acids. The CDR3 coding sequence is TGCGCCAGCAGTTGGGACGGGGGGAGCAACTACGAGCAGTACTTC. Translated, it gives CASSWDGGSNYEQYF.

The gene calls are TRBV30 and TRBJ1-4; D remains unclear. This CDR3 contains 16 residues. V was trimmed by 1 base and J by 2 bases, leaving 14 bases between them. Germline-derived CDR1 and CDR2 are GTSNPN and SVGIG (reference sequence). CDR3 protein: CAWSDLKRTTNEKLFF. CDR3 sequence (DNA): TGTGCCTGGAGTGACCTTAAGAGGACGACTAATGAAAAACTGTTTTTT.

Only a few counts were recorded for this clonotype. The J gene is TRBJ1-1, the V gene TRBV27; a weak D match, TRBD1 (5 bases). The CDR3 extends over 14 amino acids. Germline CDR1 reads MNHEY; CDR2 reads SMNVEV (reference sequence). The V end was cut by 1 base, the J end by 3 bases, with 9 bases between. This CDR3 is CASSLWGSDTEAFF. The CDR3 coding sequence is TGTGCCAGCAGTTTATGGGGGTCCGACACTGAAGCTTTCTTT.

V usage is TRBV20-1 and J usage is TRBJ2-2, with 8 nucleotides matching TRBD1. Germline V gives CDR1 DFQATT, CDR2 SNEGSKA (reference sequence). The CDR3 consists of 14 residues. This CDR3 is CSAPGGPGTGELFF. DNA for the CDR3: TGCAGCGCCCCAGGGGGCCCGGGCACCGGGGAGCTGTTTTTT.

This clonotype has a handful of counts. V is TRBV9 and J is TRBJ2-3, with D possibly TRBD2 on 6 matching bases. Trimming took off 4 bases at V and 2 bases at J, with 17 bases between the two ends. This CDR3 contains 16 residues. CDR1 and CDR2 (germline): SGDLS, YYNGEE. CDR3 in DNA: TGTGCCAGCAGCTGGCGAGGTCGGGGGTCCACAGATACGCAGTATTTT. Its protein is CASSWRGRGSTDTQYF. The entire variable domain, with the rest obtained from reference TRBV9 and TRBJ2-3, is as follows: DSGVTQTPKHLITATGQRVTLRCSPRSGDLSVYWYQQSLDQGLQFLIQYYNGEERAKGNILERFSAQQFPDLHSELNLSSLELGDSALYFCASSWRGRGSTDTQYFGPGTRLTVL.

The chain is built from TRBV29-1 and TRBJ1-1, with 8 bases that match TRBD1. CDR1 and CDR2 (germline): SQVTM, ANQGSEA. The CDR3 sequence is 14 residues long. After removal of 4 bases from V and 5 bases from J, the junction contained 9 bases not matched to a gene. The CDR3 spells CSVGPQGGFTEAFF. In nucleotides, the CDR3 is TGCAGCGTTGGGCCACAGGGGGGGTTTACTGAAGCTTTCTTT.

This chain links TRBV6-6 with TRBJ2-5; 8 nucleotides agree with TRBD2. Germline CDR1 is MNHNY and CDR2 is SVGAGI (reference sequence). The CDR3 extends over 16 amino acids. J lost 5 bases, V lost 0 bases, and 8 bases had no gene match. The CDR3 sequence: CASSYSVGAGEETQYF. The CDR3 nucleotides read TGTGCCAGCAGTTACTCCGTGGGAGCGGGAGAGGAGACCCAGTACTTC.

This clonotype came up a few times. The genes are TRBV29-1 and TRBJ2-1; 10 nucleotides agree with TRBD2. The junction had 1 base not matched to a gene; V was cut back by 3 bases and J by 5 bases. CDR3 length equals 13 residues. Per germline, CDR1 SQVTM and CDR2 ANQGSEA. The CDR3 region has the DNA TGCAGCGTTGATAGCGGGGGGAACAATGAGCAGTTCTTC. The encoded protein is CSVDSGGNNEQFF.

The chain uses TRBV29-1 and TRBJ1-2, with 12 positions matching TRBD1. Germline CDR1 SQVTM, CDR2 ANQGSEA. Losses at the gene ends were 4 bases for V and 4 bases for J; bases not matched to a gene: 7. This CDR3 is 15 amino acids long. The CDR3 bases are TGCAGCGTTGGAGGGACAGGGGGCCTTTTCTATGGCTACACCTTC. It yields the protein CSVGGTGGLFYGYTF.

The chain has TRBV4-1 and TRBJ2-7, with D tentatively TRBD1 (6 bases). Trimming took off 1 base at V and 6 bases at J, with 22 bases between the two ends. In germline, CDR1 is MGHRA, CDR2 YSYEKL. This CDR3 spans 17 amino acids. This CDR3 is CASSQGRPGDPSGEQYF. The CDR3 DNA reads TGCGCCAGCAGCCAAGGCCGACCAGGGGATCCCTCGGGCGAGCAGTACTTC.